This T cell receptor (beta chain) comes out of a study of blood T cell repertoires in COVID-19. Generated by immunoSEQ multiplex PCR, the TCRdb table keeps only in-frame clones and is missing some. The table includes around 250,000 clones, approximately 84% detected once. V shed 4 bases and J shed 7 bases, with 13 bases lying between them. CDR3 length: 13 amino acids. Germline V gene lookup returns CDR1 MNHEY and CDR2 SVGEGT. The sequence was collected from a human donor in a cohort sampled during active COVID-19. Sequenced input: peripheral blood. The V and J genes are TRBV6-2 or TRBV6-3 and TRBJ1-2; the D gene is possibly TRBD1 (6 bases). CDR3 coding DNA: TGTGCCAGCAGTTTACTTCAGGGGAGTGGCTACACCTTC. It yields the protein CASSLLQGSGYTF.